This T cell receptor beta chain was identified in a study of OX40 agonist ivuxolimab in advanced cancers. Profiled with immunoSEQ multiplex PCR; TCRdb holds only in-frame clones, not every one. The sample consists of roughly 91,000 clones, around nine tenths of them appearing once. The V gene's germline CDR1 is SGHTA and CDR2 FQGNSA. The CDR3 is made up of 13 amino acids. Trimming pared 4 bases from V and 8 bases from J, leaving 14 bases between. This specimen was CD4+ or CD8+ T cells sorted from blood, taken in a trial of the OX40 agonist ivuxolimab. This chain connects TRBV7-2 to TRBJ1-2; D may be TRBD1 (6 bases). The TCR was taken from an adult with an advanced solid tumor such as melanoma, head and neck, liver or kidney cancer. The CDR3 region is CASSYRASYGYTF. For the CDR3, the DNA is TGTGCCAGCAGCTACAGGGCTAGCTACGGCTACACCTTC.